This section outlines one T cell receptor beta chain sequence together with its context. There are 16 residues in the CDR3. Germline V gene sequence: CDR1 KGHSH, CDR2 LQKENI. V gave up 4 bases and J gave up 4 bases, with 18 bases separating them. These data are taken from a study of cytomegalovirus exposure and HLA in healthy donors. Repertoires were generated with immunoSEQ multiplex PCR, while TCRdb's copy carries only in-frame clones and drops some. The table lists over 150,000 clones, about 90% of them singletons, with over 4% in the top ten. The rearrangement links TRBV18 to TRBJ2-3; no reliable D call. The sequencing sample was made of PBMCs. The TCR sequence derives from a man aged 18 to 29 in good health and CMV-seropositive. The CDR3 sequence: CASSLHGPSAPDTQYF. DNA for the CDR3: TGTGCCAGCTCACTACACGGCCCTAGTGCCCCAGATACGCAGTATTTT.